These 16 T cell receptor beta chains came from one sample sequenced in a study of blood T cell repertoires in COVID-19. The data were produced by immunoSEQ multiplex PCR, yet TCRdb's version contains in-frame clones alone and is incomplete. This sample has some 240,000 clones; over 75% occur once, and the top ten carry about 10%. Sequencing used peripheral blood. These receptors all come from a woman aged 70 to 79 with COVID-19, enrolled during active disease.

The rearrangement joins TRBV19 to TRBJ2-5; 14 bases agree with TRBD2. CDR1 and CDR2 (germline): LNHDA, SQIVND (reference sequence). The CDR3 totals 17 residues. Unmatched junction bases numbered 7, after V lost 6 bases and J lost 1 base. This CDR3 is CASRRLAGGPGQETQYF. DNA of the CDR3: TGTGCCAGTAGACGACTAGCGGGAGGGCCGGGCCAAGAGACCCAGTACTTC.

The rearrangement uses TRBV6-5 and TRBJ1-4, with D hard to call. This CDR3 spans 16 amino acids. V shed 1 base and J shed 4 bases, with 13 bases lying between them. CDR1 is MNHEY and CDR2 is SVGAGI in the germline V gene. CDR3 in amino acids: CASSYYPDRDNEKLFF. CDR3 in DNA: TGTGCCAGCAGTTACTACCCAGATCGTGATAATGAAAAACTGTTTTTT.

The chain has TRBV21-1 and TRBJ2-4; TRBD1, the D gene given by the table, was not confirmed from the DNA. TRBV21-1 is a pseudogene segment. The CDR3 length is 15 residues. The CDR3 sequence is CASRTGKGDKNIQYF. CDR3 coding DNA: TGTGCCAGCAGAACAGGGAAAGGGGACAAAAACATTCAGTACTTC.

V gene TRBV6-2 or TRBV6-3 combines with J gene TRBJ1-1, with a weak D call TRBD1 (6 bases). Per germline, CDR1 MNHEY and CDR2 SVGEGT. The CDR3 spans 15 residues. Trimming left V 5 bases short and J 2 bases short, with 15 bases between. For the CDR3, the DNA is TGTGCCAGCAGTCCCCAACAGGGAAGAAACACTGAAGCTTTCTTT. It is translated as CASSPQQGRNTEAFF.

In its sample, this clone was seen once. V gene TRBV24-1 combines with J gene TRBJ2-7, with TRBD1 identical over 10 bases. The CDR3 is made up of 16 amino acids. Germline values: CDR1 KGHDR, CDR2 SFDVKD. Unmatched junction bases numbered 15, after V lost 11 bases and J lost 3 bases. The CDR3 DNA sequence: TGTGCCATCCTAAGTACCCCGGACAGGGGGAACTACGAGCAGTACTTC. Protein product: CAILSTPDRGNYEQYF.

CDR3 coding DNA: TGTGCCAGCAGTTTGGGACAGGGAGGTTTTGGTGAAAAACTGTTTTTT. It specifies CASSLGQGGFGEKLFF. This chain links TRBV28 with TRBJ1-4, with 9 nucleotides matching TRBD1. After removal of 3 bases from V and 7 bases from J, the junction contained 9 bases not matched to a gene. The length of the CDR3 is 16 residues. Germline V CDR1 and CDR2: MDHEN, SYDVKM.

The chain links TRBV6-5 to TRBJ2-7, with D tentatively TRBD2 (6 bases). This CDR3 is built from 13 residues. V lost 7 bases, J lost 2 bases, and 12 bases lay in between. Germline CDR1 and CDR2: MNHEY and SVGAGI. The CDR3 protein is CASIKPGAYEQYF. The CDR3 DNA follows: TGTGCCAGCATCAAACCGGGAGCCTACGAGCAGTACTTC.

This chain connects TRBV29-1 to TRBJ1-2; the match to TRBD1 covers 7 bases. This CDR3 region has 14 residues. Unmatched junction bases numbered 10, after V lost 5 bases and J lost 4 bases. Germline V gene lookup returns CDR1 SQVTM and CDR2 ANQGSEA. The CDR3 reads CSVFSQGEGYGYTF. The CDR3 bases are TGCAGCGTTTTTTCTCAGGGGGAAGGCTATGGCTACACCTTC.

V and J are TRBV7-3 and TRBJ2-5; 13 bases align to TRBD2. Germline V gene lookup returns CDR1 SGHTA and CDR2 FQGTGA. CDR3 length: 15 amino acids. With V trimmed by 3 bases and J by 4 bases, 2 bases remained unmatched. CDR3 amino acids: CASSFTSGRGETQYF. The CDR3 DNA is TGTGCCAGCAGCTTTACTAGCGGGAGGGGAGAGACCCAGTACTTC.

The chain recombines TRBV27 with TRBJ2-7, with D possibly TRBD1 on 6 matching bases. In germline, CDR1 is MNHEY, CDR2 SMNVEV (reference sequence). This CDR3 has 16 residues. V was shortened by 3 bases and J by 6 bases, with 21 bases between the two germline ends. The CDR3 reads CASSFTFTGHRGEQYF. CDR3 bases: TGTGCCAGCAGTTTCACCTTTACGGGACACCGCGGCGAGCAGTACTTC.

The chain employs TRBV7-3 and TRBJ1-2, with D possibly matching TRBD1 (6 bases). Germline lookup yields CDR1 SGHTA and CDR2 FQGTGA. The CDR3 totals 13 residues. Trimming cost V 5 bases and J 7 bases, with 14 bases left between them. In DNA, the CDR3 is TGTGCCAGCAGCCGCGAAGGGGGGGTTGGCTACACCTTC. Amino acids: CASSREGGVGYTF.

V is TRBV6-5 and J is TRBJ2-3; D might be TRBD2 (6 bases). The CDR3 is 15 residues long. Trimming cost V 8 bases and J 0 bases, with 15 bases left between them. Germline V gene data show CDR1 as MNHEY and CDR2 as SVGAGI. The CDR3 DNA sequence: TGTGCCAGCTCCGAATGGGACTTGAGCACAGATACGCAGTATTTT. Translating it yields CASSEWDLSTDTQYF.

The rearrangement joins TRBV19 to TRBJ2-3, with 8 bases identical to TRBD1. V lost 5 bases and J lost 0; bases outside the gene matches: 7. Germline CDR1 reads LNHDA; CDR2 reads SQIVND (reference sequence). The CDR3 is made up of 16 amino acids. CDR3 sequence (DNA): TGTGCCAGTAGTGAGGACAGGGCTAAGAGCACAGATACGCAGTATTTT. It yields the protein CASSEDRAKSTDTQYF.

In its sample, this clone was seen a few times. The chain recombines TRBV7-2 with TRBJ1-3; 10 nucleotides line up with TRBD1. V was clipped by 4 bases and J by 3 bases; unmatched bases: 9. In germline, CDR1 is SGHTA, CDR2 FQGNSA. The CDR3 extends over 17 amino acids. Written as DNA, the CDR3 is TGTGCCAGCAGCTGGGCGGGACAGGGGTTGATTGGAAACACCATATATTTT. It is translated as CASSWAGQGLIGNTIYF.

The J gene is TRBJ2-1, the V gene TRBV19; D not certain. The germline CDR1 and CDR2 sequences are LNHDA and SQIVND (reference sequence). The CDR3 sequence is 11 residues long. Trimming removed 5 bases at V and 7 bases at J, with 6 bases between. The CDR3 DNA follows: TGTGCCAGTAGTTCAAATAATGAGCAGTTCTTC. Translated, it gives CASSSNNEQFF.

The CDR3, as DNA: TGTGCCAGCAGCAAACGTGGCAGGGGGCCTGGAAACACCATATATTTT. Protein product: CASSKRGRGPGNTIYF. The rearrangement links TRBV21-1 to TRBJ1-3; TRBD1, the table's D call, lacks a check against the DNA. TRBV21-1 is flagged as a pseudogene. This CDR3 region has 16 residues.